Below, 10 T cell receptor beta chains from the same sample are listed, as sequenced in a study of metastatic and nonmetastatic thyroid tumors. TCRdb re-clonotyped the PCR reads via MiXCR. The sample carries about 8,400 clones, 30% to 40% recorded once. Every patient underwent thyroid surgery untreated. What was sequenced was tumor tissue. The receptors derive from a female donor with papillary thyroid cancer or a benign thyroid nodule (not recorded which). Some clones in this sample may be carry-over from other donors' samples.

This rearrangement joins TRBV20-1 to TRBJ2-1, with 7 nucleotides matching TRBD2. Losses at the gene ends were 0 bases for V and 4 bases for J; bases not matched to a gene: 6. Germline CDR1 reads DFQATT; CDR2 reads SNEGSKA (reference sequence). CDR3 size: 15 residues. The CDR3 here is CSARDIAGLYNEQFF. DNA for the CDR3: TGCAGTGCTAGAGATATAGCGGGCCTTTACAATGAGCAGTTCTTC.

The CDR3 DNA reads as TGTGCCTGGAGTTCGGGCGGGAGTCTCTACGAGCAGTACTTC. Translating it yields CAWSSGGSLYEQYF. V usage is TRBV30 and J usage is TRBJ2-7; 7 bases agree with TRBD2. The V gene's germline CDR1 is GTSNPN and CDR2 SVGIG (reference sequence). With V trimmed by 2 bases and J by 3 bases, 7 bases remained unmatched. This CDR3 spans 14 amino acids.

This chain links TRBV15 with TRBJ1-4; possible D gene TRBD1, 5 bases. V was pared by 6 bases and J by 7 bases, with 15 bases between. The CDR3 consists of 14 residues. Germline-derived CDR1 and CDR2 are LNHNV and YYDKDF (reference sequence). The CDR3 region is CATRVGRRGEKLFF. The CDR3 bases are TGTGCCACCAGGGTGGGGCGGCGGGGTGAAAAACTGTTTTTT.

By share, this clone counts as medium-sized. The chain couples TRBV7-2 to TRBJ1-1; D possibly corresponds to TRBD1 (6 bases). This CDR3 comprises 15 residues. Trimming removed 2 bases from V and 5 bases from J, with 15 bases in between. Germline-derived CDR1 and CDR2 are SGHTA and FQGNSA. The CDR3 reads CASSLSSAGTTEAFF. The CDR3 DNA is TGTGCCAGCAGCTTAAGTTCGGCAGGGACAACTGAAGCTTTCTTT.

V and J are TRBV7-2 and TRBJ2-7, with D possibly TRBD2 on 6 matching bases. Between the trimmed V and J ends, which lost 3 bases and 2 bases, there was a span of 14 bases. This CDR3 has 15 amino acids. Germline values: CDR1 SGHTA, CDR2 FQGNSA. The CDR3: CASSLAAGIAYEQYF. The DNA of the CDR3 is TGTGCCAGCAGCTTGGCCGCGGGGATAGCCTACGAGCAGTACTTC.

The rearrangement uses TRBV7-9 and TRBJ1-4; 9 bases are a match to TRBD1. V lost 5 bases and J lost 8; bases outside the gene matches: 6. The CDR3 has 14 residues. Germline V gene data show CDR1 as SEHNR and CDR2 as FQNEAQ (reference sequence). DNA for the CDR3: TGTGCCAGCAGCATGGGACAGGGTATGGAAAAACTGTTTTTT. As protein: CASSMGQGMEKLFF.

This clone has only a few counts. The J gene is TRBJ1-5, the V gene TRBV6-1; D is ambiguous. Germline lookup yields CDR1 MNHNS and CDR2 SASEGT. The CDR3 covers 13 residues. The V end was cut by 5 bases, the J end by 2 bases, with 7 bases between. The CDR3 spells CASSLTGNQPQHF. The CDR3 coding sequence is TGTGCCAGCAGTCTTACGGGCAATCAGCCCCAGCATTTT.

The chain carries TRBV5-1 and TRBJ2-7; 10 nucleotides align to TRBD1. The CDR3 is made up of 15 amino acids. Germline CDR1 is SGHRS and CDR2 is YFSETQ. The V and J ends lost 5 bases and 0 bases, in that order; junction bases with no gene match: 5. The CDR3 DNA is TGCGCCAGCAGGGCCGGGACAGGGGCCTCCTACGAGCAGTACTTC. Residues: CASRAGTGASYEQYF.

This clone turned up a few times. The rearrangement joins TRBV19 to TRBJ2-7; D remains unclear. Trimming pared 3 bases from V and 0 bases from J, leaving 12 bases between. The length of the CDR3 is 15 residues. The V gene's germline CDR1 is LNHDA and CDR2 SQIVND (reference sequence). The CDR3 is CASSILARPSYEQYF. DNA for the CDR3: TGTGCCAGTAGTATCCTCGCGCGCCCCTCCTACGAGCAGTACTTC.

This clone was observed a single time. CDR3 residues: CASSQVRGSNQPQHF. DNA for the CDR3: TGCGCCAGCAGCCAAGTCAGGGGTTCCAATCAGCCCCAGCATTTT. The rearrangement links TRBV4-1 to TRBJ1-5, with D possibly matching TRBD1 (6 bases). In germline, CDR1 is MGHRA, CDR2 YSYEKL. V lost 1 base to trimming and J lost 3 bases, with 10 bases between them. The CDR3 runs to 15 residues.